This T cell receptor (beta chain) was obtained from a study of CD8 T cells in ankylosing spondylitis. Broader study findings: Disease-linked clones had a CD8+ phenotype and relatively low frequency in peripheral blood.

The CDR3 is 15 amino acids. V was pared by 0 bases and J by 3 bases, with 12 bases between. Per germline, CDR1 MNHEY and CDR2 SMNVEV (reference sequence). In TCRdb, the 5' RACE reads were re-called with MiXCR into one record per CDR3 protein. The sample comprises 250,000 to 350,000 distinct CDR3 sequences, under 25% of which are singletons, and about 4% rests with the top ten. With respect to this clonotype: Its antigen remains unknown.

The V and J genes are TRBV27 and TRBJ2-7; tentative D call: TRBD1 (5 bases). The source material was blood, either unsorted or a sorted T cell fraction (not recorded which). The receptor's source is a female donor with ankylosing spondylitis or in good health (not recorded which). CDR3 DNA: TGTGCCAGCAGTTTATCGTGGCAGGGTTACTACGAGCAGTACTTC. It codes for CASSLSWQGYYEQYF.